This T cell receptor (beta chain) derives from a study of monozygotic twins with inflammatory bowel disease. This CDR3 comprises 14 residues. The germline CDR1 and CDR2 sequences are LGHDT and YNNKEL (reference sequence). In the case of this clonotype: What it binds is unknown.

With the 5' RACE reads reprocessed, TCRdb shows one record per CDR3 protein and no DNA. The sample data list some 330,000 distinct CDR3 sequences. Study-level points and caveats: Immunosuppressive treatments differing between patients may have added repertoire variability. IBD patients carried less diverse TCRbeta repertoires (inverse Simpson) than healthy co-twins.

The origin of this receptor is a human donor with ulcerative colitis or Crohn's disease, or a healthy co-twin of an affected twin (not recorded which). The V and J genes are TRBV3-1 and TRBJ2-5; TCRdb's D call of TRBD1 is untestable without DNA. Sequenced input: blood. The CDR3 loop reads CASSSRDYQETQYF.